Listed below are T cell receptor beta chains from one sample, sequenced in a study of blood T cell repertoires in COVID-19. Assay: immunoSEQ multiplex PCR; the TCRdb copy retains only in-frame clones and omits some. Of roughly 100,000 clones listed, 85% to 90% are singletons. Sequenced: peripheral blood. These receptors came from a human donor with COVID-19, enrolled during active disease. The donor label of this sample is uncertain. Both conserved end residues are part of each CDR3. Fields, in order: J gene, clone size, D gene, V gene, CDR3 DNA, CDR3 protein. The D gene is left open where the match is weak. Clone size is given for some rows only: seen once, a few or many times, or a class if the clone is expanded.

TRBJ2-1 . . TRBV6-6 TGTGCCAGCACCCTACTAGCTGAGAATAATGAGCAGTTCTTC CASTLLAENNEQFF
TRBJ1-4 . TRBD1 TRBV7-9 TGTGCCAGCAGCCCCGGACAGGGCTCCAGCGGAAAACTGTTTTTT CASSPGQGSSGKLFF
TRBJ2-2 . TRBD2 TRBV19 TGTGCCAGTAGTTCGCTAGCGGGAGAGATCGGGGAGCTGTTTTTT CASSSLAGEIGELFF
TRBJ2-7 . TRBD2 TRBV28 TGTGCCAGCAGTTTCGGGACTAGCCTTGGGGAGCAGTACTTC CASSFGTSLGEQYF
TRBJ2-1 . TRBD2 TRBV9 TGTGCCAGCAGCTCTCCCGGCGGGAGGAACTACAATGAGCAGTTCTTC CASSSPGGRNYNEQFF
TRBJ1-6 . TRBD1 TRBV5-1 TGCGCCAGCAGCTTGAGAGGGACAGCTAATTCACCCCTCCACTTT CASSLRGTANSPLHF
TRBJ1-5 . . TRBV18 TGTGCCAGCTCACCACAAGGGAGCCAGCCCCAGCATTTT CASSPQGSQPQHF
TRBJ1-5 . . TRBV6-5 TGTGCCAGCAGTTCAGGGGAACGGAGTCAGCCCCAGCATTTT CASSSGERSQPQHF
TRBJ2-6 . TRBD1 TRBV7-2 TGTGCCAGCAGCCCCGGACAGGGTAGGTCTGGGGCCAACGTCCTGACTTTC CASSPGQGRSGANVLTF
TRBJ1-5 . . TRBV6-5 TGTGCCAGCAGTAAACAGGGTTCTGGGCAGCCCCAGCATTTT CASSKQGSGQPQHF
TRBJ1-1 . TRBD1 TRBV19 TGTGCCAGTTACCCGGGACAGGGAAATGAAAACACTGAAGCTTTCTTT CASYPGQGNENTEAFF
TRBJ2-7 . . TRBV11-2 TGTGCCAGCAGCCAGGTCTCCTACGAGCAGTACTTC CASSQVSYEQYF
TRBJ2-3 . TRBD2 TRBV5-4 TGTGCCAGCAGCTTTCGCAGTAGGGCTAGCGGGGGTGATACGCAGTATTTT CASSFRSRASGGDTQYF
TRBJ2-3 . TRBD2 TRBV4-1 TGCGCCAGCAGCCAAGATAAGGGACTAGCGGGGGGCCGGGATACGCAGTATTTT CASSQDKGLAGGRDTQYF
TRBJ2-4 . TRBD1 TRBV7-9 TGTGCCAGCAGCTTAGGGGACAGGGGACACATTCAGTACTTC CASSLGDRGHIQYF
TRBJ1-2 . TRBD1 TRBV18 TGTGCCAGCTCGGTAGACCTTCTTCGGGACAGGAGCTCTCACTTC CASSVDLLRDRSSHF
TRBJ1-1 . . TRBV11-3 TGTGCCAGCAGCTTGCGTCAGGGGAACACTGAAGCTTTCTTT CASSLRQGNTEAFF
TRBJ1-3 . TRBD1 TRBV11-2 TGTGCCAGCAGCTGGACAGGGGCGAGCTCTGGAAACACCATATATTTT CASSWTGASSGNTIYF
TRBJ2-2 . . TRBV19 TGTGCCAGTAGTATTGGTGGGACTGCTACCGGGGAGCTGTTTTTT CASSIGGTATGELFF
TRBJ1-3 . . TRBV11-2 TGTGCCAGCAGCTTAGACGTCCGCTCTGGAAACACCATATATTTT CASSLDVRSGNTIYF
TRBJ2-7 . . TRBV7-9 TGTGCCAGCAGCTTAGTGTCGGGGACTTACGAGCAGTACTTC CASSLVSGTYEQYF
TRBJ1-2 . . TRBV6-2/TRBV6-3 TGTGCCAGCAATTACTTTGACAGAAACTATGGCTACACCTTC CASNYFDRNYGYTF
TRBJ1-2 . . TRBV12-3/TRBV12-4 TGTGCCAGCAGTTTTAGTCAGGGATTCGGCTACACCTTC CASSFSQGFGYTF
TRBJ1-2 . . TRBV29-1 TGCAGCGTTGAAGGGGCCTACTATGGCTACACCTTC CSVEGAYYGYTF
TRBJ2-5 . . TRBV6-5 TGTGCCAGCATCGAGTGGGGGGTAAAAGAGACCCAGTACTTC CASIEWGVKETQYF
TRBJ1-3 . TRBD1 TRBV7-8 TGTGCCAGCAGCTCGGGACAGGGAGGAACTGGAAACACCATATATTTT CASSSGQGGTGNTIYF
TRBJ2-4 . . TRBV4-2 TGTGCCAGCAGCCACGATTCGGACTTTACCATTCAGTACTTC CASSHDSDFTIQYF
TRBJ1-3 few . TRBV9 TGTGCCAGCAGCGGGACAGGAAACACCATATATTTT CASSGTGNTIYF
TRBJ2-1 . . TRBV5-6 TGTGCCAGCACCGTTCTCCAGGACAGTTACAATGAGCAGTTCTTC CASTVLQDSYNEQFF
TRBJ1-2 . . TRBV30 TGTGCCTGGAGTGGAACTCCCCCCGGGGTCTCCTTCTATGGCTACACCTTC CAWSGTPPGVSFYGYTF
TRBJ2-5 . . TRBV5-1 TGCGCCAGCTCCCGAGGTGGAGAAGAGACCCAGTACTTC CASSRGGEETQYF